This T cell receptor (beta chain) was recovered during a study of blood T cell repertoires in COVID-19. TCRdb's table, derived via immunoSEQ multiplex PCR, lists solely in-frame clones and lacks some. The profile shows some 160,000 clones, around 87% of them singletons. The CDR3 loop spans 15 amino acids. The V and J genes are TRBV21-1 and TRBJ1-1; TRBD1, the table's D call, lacks a check against the DNA. TRBV21-1 is deemed a pseudogene. The receptor comes from a woman between 70 and 85 years old with COVID-19, enrolled during active disease. Sequenced material: peripheral blood. Here the CDR3 reads CASSKSQGGGSEAFF. As DNA, the CDR3 is TGTGCCAGCAGCAAATCACAGGGGGGAGGGTCTGAAGCTTTCTTT.